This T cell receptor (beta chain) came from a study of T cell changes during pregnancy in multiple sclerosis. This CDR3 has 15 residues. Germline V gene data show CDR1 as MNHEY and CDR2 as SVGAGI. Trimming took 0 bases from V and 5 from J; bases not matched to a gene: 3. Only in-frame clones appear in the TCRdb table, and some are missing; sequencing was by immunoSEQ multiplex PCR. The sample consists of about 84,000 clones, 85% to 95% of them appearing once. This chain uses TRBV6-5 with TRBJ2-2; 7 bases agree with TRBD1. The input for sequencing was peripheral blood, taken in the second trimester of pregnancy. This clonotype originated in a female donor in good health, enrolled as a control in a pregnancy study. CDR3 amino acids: CASSYSRQGTGELFF. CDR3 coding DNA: TGTGCCAGCAGTTACTCTAGACAGGGAACCGGGGAGCTGTTTTTT.